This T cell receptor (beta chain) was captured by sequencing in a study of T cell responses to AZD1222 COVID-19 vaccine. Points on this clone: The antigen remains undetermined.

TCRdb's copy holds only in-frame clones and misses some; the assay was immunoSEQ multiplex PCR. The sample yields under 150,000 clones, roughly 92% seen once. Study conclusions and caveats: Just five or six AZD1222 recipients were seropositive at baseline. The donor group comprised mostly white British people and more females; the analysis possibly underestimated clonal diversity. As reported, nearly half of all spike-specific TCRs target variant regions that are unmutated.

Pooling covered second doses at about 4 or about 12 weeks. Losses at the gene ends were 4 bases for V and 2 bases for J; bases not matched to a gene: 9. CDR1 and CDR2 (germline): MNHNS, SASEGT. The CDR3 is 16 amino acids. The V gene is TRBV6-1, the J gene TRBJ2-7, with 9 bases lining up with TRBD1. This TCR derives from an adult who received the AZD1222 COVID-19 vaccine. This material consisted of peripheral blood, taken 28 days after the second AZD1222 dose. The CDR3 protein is CASSVSTGTGTYEQYF. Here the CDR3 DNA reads TGTGCCAGCAGTGTCTCAACCGGGACAGGGACCTACGAGCAGTACTTC.